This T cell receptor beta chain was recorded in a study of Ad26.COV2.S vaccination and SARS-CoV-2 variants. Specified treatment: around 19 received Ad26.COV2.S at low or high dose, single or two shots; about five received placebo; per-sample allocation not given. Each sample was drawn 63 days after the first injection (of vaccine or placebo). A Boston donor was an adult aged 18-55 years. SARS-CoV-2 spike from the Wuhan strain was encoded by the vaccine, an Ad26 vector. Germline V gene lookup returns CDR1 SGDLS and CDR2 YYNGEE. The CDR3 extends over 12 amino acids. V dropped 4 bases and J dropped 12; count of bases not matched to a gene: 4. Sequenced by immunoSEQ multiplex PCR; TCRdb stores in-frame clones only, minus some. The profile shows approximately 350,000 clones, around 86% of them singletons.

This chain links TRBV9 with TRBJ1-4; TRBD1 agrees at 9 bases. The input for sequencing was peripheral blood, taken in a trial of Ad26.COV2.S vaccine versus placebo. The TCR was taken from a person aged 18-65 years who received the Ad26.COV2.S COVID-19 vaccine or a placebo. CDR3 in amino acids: CASSPRTGELFF. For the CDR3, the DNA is TGTGCCAGCAGCCCCCGGACAGGGGAACTGTTTTTT.